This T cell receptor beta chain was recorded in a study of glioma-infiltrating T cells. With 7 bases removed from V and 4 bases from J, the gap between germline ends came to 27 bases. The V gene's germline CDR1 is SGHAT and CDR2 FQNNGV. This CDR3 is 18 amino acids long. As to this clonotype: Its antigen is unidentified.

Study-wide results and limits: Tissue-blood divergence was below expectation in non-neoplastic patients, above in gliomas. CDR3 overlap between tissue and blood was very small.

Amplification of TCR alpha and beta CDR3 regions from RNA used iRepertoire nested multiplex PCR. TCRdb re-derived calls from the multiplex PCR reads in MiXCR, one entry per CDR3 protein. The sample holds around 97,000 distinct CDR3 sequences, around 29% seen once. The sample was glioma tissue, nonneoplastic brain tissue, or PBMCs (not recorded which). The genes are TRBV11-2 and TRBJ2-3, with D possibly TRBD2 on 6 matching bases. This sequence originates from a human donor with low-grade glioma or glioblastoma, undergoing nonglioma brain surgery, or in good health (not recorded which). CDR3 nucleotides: TGTGCCAGCATCCAACACCGGAGGGGACGGAGCGGTGCAGATACGCAGTATTTT. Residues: CASIQHRRGRSGADTQYF.